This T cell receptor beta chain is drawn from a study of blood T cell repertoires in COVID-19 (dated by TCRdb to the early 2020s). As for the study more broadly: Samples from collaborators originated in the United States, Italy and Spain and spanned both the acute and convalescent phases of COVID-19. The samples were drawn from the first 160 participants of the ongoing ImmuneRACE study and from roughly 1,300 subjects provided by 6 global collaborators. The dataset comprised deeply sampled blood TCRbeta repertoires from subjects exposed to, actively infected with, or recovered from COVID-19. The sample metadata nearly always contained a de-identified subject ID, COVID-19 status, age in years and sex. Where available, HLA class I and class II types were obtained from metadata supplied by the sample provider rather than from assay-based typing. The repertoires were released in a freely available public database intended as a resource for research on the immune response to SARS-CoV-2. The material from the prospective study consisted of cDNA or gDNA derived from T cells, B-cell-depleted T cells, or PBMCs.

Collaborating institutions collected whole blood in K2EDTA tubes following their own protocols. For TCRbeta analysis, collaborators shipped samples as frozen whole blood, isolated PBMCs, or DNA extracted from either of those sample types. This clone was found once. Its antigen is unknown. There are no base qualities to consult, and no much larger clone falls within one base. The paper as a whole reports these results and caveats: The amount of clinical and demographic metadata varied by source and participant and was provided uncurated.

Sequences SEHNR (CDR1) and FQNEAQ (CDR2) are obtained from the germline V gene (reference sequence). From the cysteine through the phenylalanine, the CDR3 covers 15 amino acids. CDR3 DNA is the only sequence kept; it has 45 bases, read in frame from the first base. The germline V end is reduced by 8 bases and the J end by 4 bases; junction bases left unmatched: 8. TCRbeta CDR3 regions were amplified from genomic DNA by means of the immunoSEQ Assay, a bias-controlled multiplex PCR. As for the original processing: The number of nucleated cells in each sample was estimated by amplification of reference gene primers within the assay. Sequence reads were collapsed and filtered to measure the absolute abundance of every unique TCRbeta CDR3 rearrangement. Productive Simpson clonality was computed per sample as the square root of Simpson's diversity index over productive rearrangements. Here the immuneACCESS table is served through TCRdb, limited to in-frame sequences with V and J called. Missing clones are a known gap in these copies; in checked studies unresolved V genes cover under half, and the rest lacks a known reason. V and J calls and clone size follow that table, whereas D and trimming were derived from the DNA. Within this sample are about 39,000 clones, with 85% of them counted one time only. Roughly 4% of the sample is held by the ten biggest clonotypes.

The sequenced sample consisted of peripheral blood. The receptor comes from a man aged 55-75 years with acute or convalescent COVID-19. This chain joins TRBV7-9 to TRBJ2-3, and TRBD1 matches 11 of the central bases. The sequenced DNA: TGTGCCAGCGGTTCGGGGACAGGGGGAGCAGATACGCAGTATTTT. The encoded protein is CASGSGTGGADTQYF.